This T cell receptor (beta chain) was sequenced in a study of T cells in localized non-small cell lung cancer. Profiled with immunoSEQ multiplex PCR; TCRdb holds only in-frame clones, not every one. The profile covers over 20,000 clones, with approximately 81% appearing a single time and 9.5% to 10% taken by the ten largest. General study results and limits: Density of T cells in blood, when higher, went with longer overall survival. T cell clonality was highest in uninvolved adjacent lung, above tumor. Appearances in adjacent lung were noted for a median roughly 58 of the top 100 tumor clones.

As for this clone: Its antigen is as yet unknown.

This clonotype was sampled from a man between 40 and 75 years old with stage III squamous cell lung carcinoma. The specimen was peripheral blood, collected before any cancer treatment.

The CDR3: CASSIDRFGTEAFF. In DNA, the CDR3 is TGTGCCAGTAGTATAGACCGATTCGGCACTGAAGCTTTCTTT. The chain carries TRBV19 and TRBJ1-1; D is ambiguous. The CDR3 sequence is 14 residues long. Between the trimmed V and J ends, which lost 0 bases and 4 bases, there was a span of 9 bases. From germline, CDR1 is LNHDA and CDR2 SQIVND (reference sequence).